Given below is one TCR beta chain in context. Its specificity is unknown. Other DNA sequences in the same sample also yield this CDR3. The run depth of the assay was deep. Some clones are missing from TCRdb's copy, which holds only in-frame ones; the method was immunoSEQ multiplex PCR. The table lists some 2.4 million clones, more than 85% of them singletons, with 0.35% to 0.45% in the top ten. This record comes from a study of shared clonotypes between healthy human individuals. Study-wide results and limits: Researchers sampled blood only, noting tissue repertoires likely differ.

V was shortened by 0 bases and J by 0 bases, with 7 bases between the two germline ends. The germline V gene has CDR1 SGDLS and CDR2 YYNGEE. The CDR3 totals 15 residues. The clonotype was recovered from a man younger than 35 in good health. Some clones in this sample may be carry-over from other donors' samples. The chain uses TRBV9 and TRBJ1-3; no reliable D call. The sample comprised naive CD4+ T cells from PBMCs. The subset here: CD45RA+ positively selected. The CDR3 reads CASSVEANSGNTIYF. The CDR3 DNA follows: TGTGCCAGCAGCGTAGAAGCGAACTCTGGAAACACCATATATTTT.